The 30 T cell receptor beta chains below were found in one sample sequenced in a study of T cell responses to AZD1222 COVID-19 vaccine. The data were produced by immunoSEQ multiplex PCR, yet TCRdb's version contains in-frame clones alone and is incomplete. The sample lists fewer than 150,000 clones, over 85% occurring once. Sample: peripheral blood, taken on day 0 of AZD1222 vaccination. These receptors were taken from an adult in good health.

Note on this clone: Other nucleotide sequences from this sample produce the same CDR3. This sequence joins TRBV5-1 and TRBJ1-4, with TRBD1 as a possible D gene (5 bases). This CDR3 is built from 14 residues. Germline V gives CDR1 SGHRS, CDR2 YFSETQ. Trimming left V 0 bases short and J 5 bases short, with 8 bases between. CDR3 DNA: TGCGCCAGCAGCTTGGAGGGGCAGAATGAAAAACTGTTTTTT. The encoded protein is CASSLEGQNEKLFF.

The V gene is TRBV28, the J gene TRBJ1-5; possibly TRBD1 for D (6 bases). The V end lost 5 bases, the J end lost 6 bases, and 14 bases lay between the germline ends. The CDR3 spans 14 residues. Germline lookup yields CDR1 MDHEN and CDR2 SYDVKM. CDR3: CASSPRSRGQPQHF. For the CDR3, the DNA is TGTGCCAGCAGTCCCCGTAGCAGGGGTCAGCCCCAGCATTTT.

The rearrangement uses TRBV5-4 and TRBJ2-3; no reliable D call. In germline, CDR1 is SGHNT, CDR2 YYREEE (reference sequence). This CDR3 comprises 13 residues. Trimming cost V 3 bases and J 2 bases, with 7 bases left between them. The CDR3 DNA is TGTGCCAGCAGCTCCCAGGACACAGATACGCAGTATTTT. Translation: CASSSQDTDTQYF. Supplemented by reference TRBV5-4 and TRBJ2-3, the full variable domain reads ETGVTQSPTHLIKTRGQQVTLRCSSQSGHNTVSWYQQALGQGPQFIFQYYREEENGRGNFPPRFSGLQFPNYSSELNVNALELDDSALYLCASSSQDTDTQYFGPGTRLTVL.

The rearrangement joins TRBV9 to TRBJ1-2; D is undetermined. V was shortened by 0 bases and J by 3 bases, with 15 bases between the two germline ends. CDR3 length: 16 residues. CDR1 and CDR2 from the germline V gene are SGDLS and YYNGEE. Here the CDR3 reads CASSVAGSGGHYGYTF. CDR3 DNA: TGTGCCAGCAGCGTAGCTGGTTCAGGCGGGCACTATGGCTACACCTTC.

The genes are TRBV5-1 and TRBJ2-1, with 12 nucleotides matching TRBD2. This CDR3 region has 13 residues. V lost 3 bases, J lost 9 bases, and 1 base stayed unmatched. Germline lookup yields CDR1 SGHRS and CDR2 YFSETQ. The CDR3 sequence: CASSSLAGGEQFF. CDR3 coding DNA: TGCGCCAGCAGCTCACTAGCGGGAGGTGAGCAGTTCTTC. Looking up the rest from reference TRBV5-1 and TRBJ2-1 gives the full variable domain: KAGVTQTPRYLIKTRGQQVTLSCSPISGHRSVSWYQQTPGQGLQFLFEYFSETQRNKGNFPGRFSGRQFSNSRSEMNVSTLELGDSALYLCASSSLAGGEQFFGPGTRLTVL.

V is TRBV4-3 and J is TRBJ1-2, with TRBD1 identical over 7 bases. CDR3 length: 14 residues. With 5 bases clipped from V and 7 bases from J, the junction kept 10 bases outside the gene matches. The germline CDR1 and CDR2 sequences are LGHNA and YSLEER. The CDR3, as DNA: TGCGCCAGCAGCTCCCCGACAGGGATGGGTGGCTACACCTTC. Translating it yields CASSSPTGMGGYTF.

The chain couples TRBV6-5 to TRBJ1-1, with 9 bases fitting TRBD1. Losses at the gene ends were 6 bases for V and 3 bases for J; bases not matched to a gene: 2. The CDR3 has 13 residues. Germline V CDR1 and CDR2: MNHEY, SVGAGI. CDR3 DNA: TGTGCCAGCAGGAGGACAGGGGACACTGAAGCTTTCTTT. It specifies CASRRTGDTEAFF.

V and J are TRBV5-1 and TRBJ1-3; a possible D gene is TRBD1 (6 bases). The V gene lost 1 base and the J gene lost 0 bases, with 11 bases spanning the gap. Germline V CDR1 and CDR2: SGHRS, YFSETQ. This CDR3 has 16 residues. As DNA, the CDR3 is TGCGCCAGCAGCTTGAGGGGGGCGAGCTCTGGAAACACCATATATTTT. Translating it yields CASSLRGASSGNTIYF. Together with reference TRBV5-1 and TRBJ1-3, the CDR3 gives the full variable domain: KAGVTQTPRYLIKTRGQQVTLSCSPISGHRSVSWYQQTPGQGLQFLFEYFSETQRNKGNFPGRFSGRQFSNSRSEMNVSTLELGDSALYLCASSLRGASSGNTIYFGEGSWLTVV.

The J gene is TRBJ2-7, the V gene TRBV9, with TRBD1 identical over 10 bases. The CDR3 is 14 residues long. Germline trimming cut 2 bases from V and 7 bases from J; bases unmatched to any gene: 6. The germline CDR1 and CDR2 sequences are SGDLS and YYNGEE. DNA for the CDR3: TGTGCCAGCAGCGTCAGACAGGGGGCCGGGGAGCAGTACTTC. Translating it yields CASSVRQGAGEQYF.

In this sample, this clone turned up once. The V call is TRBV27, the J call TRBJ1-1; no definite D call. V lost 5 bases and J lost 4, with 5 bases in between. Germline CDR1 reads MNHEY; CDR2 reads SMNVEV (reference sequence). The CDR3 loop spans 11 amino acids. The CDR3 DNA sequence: TGTGCCAGCAGTGGTTTCACTGAAGCTTTCTTT. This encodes CASSGFTEAFF.

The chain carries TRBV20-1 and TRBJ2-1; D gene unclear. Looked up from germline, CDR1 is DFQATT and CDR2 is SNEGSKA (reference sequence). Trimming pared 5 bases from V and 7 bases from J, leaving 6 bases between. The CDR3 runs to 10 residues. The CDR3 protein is CSAQGNEQFF. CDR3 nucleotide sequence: TGCAGTGCTCAAGGGAATGAGCAGTTCTTC.

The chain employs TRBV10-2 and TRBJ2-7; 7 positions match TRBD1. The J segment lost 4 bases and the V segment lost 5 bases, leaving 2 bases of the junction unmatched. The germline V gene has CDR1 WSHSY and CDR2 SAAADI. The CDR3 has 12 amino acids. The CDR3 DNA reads TGCGCCAGCAGTTCAGGGGGTTACGAGCAGTACTTC. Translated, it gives CASSSGGYEQYF.

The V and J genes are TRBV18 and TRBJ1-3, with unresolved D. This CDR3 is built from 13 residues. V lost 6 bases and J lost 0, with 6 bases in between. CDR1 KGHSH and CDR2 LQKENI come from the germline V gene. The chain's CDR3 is CASSQSSGNTIYF. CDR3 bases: TGTGCCAGCTCCCAGAGCTCTGGAAACACCATATATTTT.

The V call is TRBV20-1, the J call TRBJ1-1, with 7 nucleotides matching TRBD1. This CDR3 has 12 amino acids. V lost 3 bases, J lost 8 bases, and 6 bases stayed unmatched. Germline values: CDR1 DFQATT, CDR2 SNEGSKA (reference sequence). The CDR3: CSASGQGEEAFF. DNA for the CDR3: TGCAGTGCTAGTGGGCAGGGGGAGGAAGCTTTCTTT.

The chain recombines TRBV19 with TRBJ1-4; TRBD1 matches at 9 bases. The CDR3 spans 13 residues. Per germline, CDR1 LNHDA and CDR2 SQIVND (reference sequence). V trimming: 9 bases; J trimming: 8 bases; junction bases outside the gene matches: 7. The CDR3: CASNRGLREKLFF. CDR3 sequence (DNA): TGTGCCAGCAACAGGGGGCTTAGGGAAAAACTGTTTTTT.

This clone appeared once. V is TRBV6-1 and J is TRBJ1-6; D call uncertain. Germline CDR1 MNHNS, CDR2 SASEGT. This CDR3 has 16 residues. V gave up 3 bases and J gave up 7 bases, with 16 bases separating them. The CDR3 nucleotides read TGTGCCAGCAGTGAGAACTTCGGGCAGATGAATTCACCCCTCCACTTT. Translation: CASSENFGQMNSPLHF.

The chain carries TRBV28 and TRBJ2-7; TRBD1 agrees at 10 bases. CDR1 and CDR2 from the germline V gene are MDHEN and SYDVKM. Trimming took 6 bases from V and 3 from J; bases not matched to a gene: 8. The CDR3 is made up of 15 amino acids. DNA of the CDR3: TGTGCCAGCAGGGGACAGGGGATAGAAAACTACGAGCAGTACTTC. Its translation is CASRGQGIENYEQYF.

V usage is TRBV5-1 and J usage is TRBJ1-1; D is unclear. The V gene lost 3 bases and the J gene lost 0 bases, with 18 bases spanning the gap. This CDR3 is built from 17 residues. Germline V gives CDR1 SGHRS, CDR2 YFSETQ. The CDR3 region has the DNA TGCGCCAGCAGCTCTAGAAACACTACTGGAATGAACACTGAAGCTTTCTTT. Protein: CASSSRNTTGMNTEAFF.

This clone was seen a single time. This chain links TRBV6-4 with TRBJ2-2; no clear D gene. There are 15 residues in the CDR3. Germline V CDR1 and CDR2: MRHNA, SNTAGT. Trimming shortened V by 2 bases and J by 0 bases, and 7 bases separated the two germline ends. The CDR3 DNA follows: TGTGCCAGCAGTGACACGTATGCGAACACCGGGGAGCTGTTTTTT. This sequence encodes CASSDTYANTGELFF.

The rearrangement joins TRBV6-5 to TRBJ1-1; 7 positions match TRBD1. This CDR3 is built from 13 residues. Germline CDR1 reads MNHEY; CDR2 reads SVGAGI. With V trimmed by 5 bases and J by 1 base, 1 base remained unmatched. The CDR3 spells CASSRTGNTEAFF. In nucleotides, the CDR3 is TGTGCCAGCAGTCGGACAGGGAACACTGAAGCTTTCTTT.

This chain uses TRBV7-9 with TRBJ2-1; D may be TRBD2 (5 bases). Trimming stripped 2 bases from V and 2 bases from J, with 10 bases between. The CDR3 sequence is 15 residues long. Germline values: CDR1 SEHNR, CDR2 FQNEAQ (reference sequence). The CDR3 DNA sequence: TGTGCCAGCAGCTTATCGGAGGCCCCCTACAATGAGCAGTTCTTC. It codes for CASSLSEAPYNEQFF.

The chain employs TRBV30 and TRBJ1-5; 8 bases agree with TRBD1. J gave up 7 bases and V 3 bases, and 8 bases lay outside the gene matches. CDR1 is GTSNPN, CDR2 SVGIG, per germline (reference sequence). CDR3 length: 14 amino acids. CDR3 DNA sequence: TGTGCCTGGAGCGCCGACAGGGGAATCCAGCCCCAGCATTTT. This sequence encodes CAWSADRGIQPQHF. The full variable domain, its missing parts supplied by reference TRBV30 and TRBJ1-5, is SQTIHQWPATLVQPVGSPLSLECTVEGTSNPNLYWYRQAAGRGLQLLFYSVGIGQISSEVPQNLSASRPQDRQFILSSKKLLLSDSGFYLCAWSADRGIQPQHFGDGTRLSIL.

CDR3 nucleotides: TGTGCCAGCAGCCCAGACACGATCGGCTACACCTTC. Protein product: CASSPDTIGYTF. J is TRBJ1-2 and V is TRBV7-8; D ambiguous. V shed 5 bases and J shed 8 bases, with 12 bases lying between them. CDR3 length equals 12 residues. Germline values: CDR1 SGHVS, CDR2 FQNEAQ.

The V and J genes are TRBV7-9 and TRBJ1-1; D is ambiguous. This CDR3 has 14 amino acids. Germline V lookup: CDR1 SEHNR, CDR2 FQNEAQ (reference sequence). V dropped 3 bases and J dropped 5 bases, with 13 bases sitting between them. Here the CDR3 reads CASSFPWAKTEAFF. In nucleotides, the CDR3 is TGTGCCAGCAGCTTTCCCTGGGCGAAAACTGAAGCTTTCTTT.

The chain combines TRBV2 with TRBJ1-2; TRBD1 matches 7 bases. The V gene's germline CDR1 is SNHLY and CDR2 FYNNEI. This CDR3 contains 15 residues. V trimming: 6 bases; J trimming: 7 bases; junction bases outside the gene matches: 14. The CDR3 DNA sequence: TGTGCCAGCAGGACAGCAGGGGGAATTGACTCTGGCTACACCTTC. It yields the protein CASRTAGGIDSGYTF.

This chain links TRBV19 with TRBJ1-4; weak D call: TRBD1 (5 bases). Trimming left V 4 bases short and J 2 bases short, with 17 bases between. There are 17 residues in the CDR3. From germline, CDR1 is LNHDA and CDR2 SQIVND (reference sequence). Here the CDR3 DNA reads TGTGCCAGTAGTAACCCCCGGCGGGGGACCACTAATGAAAAACTGTTTTTT. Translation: CASSNPRRGTTNEKLFF.

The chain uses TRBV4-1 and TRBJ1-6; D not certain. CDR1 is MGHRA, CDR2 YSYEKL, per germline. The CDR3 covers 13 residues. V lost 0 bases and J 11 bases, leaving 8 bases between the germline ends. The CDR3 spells CASSQELIAPLHF. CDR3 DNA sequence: TGCGCCAGCAGCCAAGAACTTATAGCACCCCTCCACTTT.

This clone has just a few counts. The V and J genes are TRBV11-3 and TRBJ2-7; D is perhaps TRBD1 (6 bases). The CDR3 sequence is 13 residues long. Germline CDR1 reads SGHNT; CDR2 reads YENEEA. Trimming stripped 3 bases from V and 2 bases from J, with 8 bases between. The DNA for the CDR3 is TGTGCCAGCAGCTTTAGGACAGCCTACGAGCAGTACTTC. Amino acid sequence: CASSFRTAYEQYF. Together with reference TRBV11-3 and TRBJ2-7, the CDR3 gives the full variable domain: EAGVVQSPRYKIIEKKQPVAFWCNPISGHNTLYWYLQNLGQGPELLIRYENEEAVDDSQLPKDRFSAERLKGVDSTLKIQPAELGDSAVYLCASSFRTAYEQYFGPGTRLTVT.

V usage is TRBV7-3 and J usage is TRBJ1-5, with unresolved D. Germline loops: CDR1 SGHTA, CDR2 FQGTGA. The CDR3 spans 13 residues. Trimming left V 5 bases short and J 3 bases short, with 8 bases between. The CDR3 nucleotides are TGTGCCAGCAGCCCCCACACCAATCAGCCCCAGCATTTT. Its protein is CASSPHTNQPQHF. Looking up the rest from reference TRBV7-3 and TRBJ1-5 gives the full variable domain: GAGVSQTPSNKVTEKGKYVELRCDPISGHTALYWYRQSLGQGPEFLIYFQGTGAADDSGLPNDRFFAVRPEGSVSTLKIQRTERGDSAVYLCASSPHTNQPQHFGDGTRLSIL.

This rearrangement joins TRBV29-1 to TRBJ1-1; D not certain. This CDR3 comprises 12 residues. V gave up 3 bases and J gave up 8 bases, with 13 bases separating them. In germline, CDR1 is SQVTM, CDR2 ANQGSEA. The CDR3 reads CSVEVLSREAFF. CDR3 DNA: TGCAGCGTTGAGGTTTTGAGTCGGGAAGCTTTCTTT.